Listed below are T cell receptor beta chains from one sample, sequenced in a study of blood T cell repertoires in COVID-19. Here immunoSEQ multiplex PCR was the method, and the copy in TCRdb shows in-frame clones only, minus some. In the table there are 100,000 to 150,000 clones, around nine tenths of which are singletons. The specimen was peripheral blood. Every receptor here comes from a woman between 70 and 85 years old with COVID-19, enrolled during active disease. Both conserved end residues are part of each CDR3. The order of the fields is D gene, V gene, clone size, J gene, CDR3 DNA, CDR3 protein. A D gene is named only where the DNA matches it firmly. Size is stated for part of the rows, as once, few or many counts, or as a class when the clone is expanded.

>NA|TRBV29-1|NA|TRBJ2-2
TGCAGCGTCCTAGTTTCCAAAGACACCGGGGAGCTGTTTTTT
CSVLVSKDTGELFF
>NA|TRBV6-4|NA|TRBJ1-6
TGTGCCAGCAGTGATTTGGTGGGCAATTCACCCCTCCACTTT
CASSDLVGNSPLHF
>TRBD1|TRBV19|NA|TRBJ2-6
TGTGCCAGTAGCGAAATCCGACAGGGGACCGGGGCCAACGTCCTGACTTTC
CASSEIRQGTGANVLTF
>TRBD2|TRBV5-1|NA|TRBJ2-7
TGCGCCAGCCACTCCGGGACTAGCGGGGGGGTTAACGAGCAGTACTTC
CASHSGTSGGVNEQYF
>TRBD1|TRBV2|NA|TRBJ1-1
TGTGCCAGCAGGGGTTCCAGGGGGCCGGACACTGAAGCTTTCTTT
CASRGSRGPDTEAFF
>NA|TRBV3-1/TRBV3-2|few|TRBJ1-2
TGTGCCAGCAGCCAACCTGGCGGGTACGGCTACACCTTC
CASSQPGGYGYTF
>TRBD1|TRBV11-3|NA|TRBJ2-1
TGTGCCAGCAGCCAACGGACAGGGAGCTACAATGAGCAGTTCTTC
CASSQRTGSYNEQFF
>NA|TRBV27|NA|TRBJ2-7
TGTGCCAGCAGTTCACCCGACAGAAACTACGAGCAGTACTTC
CASSSPDRNYEQYF
>TRBD1|TRBV5-5|NA|TRBJ1-4
TGTGCCAGCAGCTCCACGACAGGGATTAATGAAAAACTGTTTTTT
CASSSTTGINEKLFF
>TRBD2|TRBV28|NA|TRBJ2-1
TGTGCCAGCACCCTCGCGGGACTAGCAGACAATGAGCAGTTCTTC
CASTLAGLADNEQFF
>TRBD1|TRBV11-3|NA|TRBJ2-2
TGTGCCAGCAGCTTAGATAGGGACAGTAGGAACACCGGGGAGCTGTTTTTT
CASSLDRDSRNTGELFF